This TCR beta chain comes out of a study of cytomegalovirus exposure and HLA in healthy donors. General study findings and limits: In a later analysis, several top co-occurrence clusters appeared linked to parvovirus B19, influenza, CMV and Epstein-Barr virus. Cytomegalovirus association was listed for 150 or so TCR beta chains. Association with HLA alleles at 0.05 false discovery rate was found for 15,000 to 20,000 TCR beta sequences in a later analysis.

This clone was found once. Its antigen is undetermined. The PCR was carried out with 60 Vbeta primers and 13 Jbeta primers. Some clones are missing from TCRdb's copy, which holds only in-frame ones; the method was immunoSEQ multiplex PCR. This table holds 140,000 to 150,000 clones, just over 65% found once. Germline values: CDR1 SGDLS, CDR2 YYNGEE. V shed 0 bases, J shed 6 bases, and the junction held 8 bases outside the gene matches. This CDR3 is built from 16 residues. This chain connects TRBV9 to TRBJ2-2; the match to TRBD2 covers 7 bases. This clonotype was sampled from an older woman in good health and CMV-seronegative. Sample: PBMCs. CDR3 in DNA: TGTGCCAGCAGCGTAGGAGGACTAGGTACGGCCGGGGAGCTGTTTTTT. It codes for CASSVGGLGTAGELFF.